Listed here are 24 T cell receptor beta chains from one sample, sequenced in a study of cytomegalovirus exposure and HLA in healthy donors. PCR primers comprised 60 Vbeta and 13 Jbeta primers. Only in-frame clones appear in the TCRdb table, and some are missing; sequencing was by immunoSEQ multiplex PCR. In the table there are around 200,000 clones, under 80% of which are singletons. The sample taken for sequencing was PBMCs. Source of these receptors: a girl under 10 years old in good health and CMV-seronegative.

This chain joins TRBV6-6 and TRBJ1-4; weak D call: TRBD1 (5 bases). The CDR3 runs 15 residues. V lost 5 bases, J lost 1 base, and 11 bases lay in between. The germline V gene encodes CDR1 MNHNY and CDR2 SVGAGI (reference sequence). The CDR3 reads CASSQTDRTNEKLFF. The CDR3 DNA is TGTGCCAGCAGTCAGACAGACAGAACTAATGAAAAACTGTTTTTT.

In the case of this clone: Different DNA sequences within this sample yield the same CDR3. The rearrangement joins TRBV5-1 to TRBJ2-3; 11 bases agree with TRBD2. Trimming removed 0 bases from V and 3 bases from J; junction bases left unmatched: 0. The CDR3 is made up of 15 amino acids. Germline CDR1 reads SGHRS; CDR2 reads YFSETQ. The CDR3 DNA follows: TGCGCCAGCAGCTTGGGGACTAGCGGGACAGATACGCAGTATTTT. It translates to CASSLGTSGTDTQYF.

The DNA of the CDR3 is TGTGCCAGCTCCCTAACAGGGTTCGGTGAAAAACTGTTTTTT. Amino acids: CASSLTGFGEKLFF. The J gene is TRBJ1-4, the V gene TRBV18, with D maybe TRBD1 (6 bases). The V end lost 6 bases, the J end lost 7 bases, and 15 bases lay between the germline ends. Germline CDR1 KGHSH, CDR2 LQKENI. CDR3 length equals 14 residues.

The chain recombines TRBV5-6 with TRBJ2-5, with TRBD2 matching 7 bases. With the DNA end fitting TRBJ2-7 better, the J assignment may be wrong. Germline V lookup: CDR1 SGHDT, CDR2 YYEEEE. The CDR3 covers 15 residues. The CDR3 DNA sequence: TGTGCCAGCGCCGAAGCGGGGCGGCTTGGCCACGAGCAGTACTTC. Translation: CASAEAGRLGHEQYF.

This chain connects TRBV5-1 to TRBJ2-1; 13 bases align to TRBD2. Germline V CDR1 and CDR2: SGHRS, YFSETQ. This CDR3 region has 19 residues. The ends lost 1 base at V and 5 bases at J; junction bases unmatched: 12. CDR3 region: CASSLWGLAGYRGNNEQFF. CDR3 nucleotide sequence: TGCGCCAGCAGCTTGTGGGGACTAGCGGGGTACCGTGGAAACAATGAGCAGTTCTTC.

The chain couples TRBV2 to TRBJ1-1; TRBD1 aligns across 11 bases. The germline V gene has CDR1 SNHLY and CDR2 FYNNEI. CDR3 length: 17 amino acids. Trimming removed 5 bases from V and 0 bases from J; junction bases left unmatched: 8. The CDR3 region has the DNA TGTGCCAGCAGTACCGGACAGGGGGCTAGAATGAACACTGAAGCTTTCTTT. Translation gives CASSTGQGARMNTEAFF.

The V call is TRBV6-1, the J call TRBJ1-5; 7 bases align to TRBD1. The CDR3 sequence is 14 residues long. V gave up 8 bases and J gave up 1 base; unmatched junction bases: 5. Germline-derived CDR1 and CDR2 are MNHNS and SASEGT. The CDR3 here is CASGDRASNQPQHF. Here the CDR3 DNA reads TGTGCCAGCGGCGACAGGGCGAGCAATCAGCCCCAGCATTTT.

This rearrangement joins TRBV30 to TRBJ1-5; D unclear. Germline values: CDR1 GTSNPN, CDR2 SVGIG (reference sequence). V was clipped by 2 bases and J by 5 bases, with 13 bases between them. The CDR3 is made up of 14 amino acids. CDR3 in DNA: TGTGCCTGGAGTAAGGGAGGGTGGGATCAGCCCCAGCATTTT. It is translated as CAWSKGGWDQPQHF.

V gene TRBV27 combines with J gene TRBJ1-2; 8 positions match TRBD1. The J segment lost 8 bases and the V segment lost 3 bases, leaving 8 bases of the junction unmatched. CDR1 MNHEY and CDR2 SMNVEV come from the germline V gene (reference sequence). This CDR3 spans 14 amino acids. The CDR3 DNA reads TGTGCCAGCAGTTTCTTAGGCAGGGGGCAAGGCTACACCTTC. Translating gives CASSFLGRGQGYTF.

In the case of this clone: A junction end diverges from the germline sequence, so it may reflect a read error. The rearrangement links TRBV6-6 to TRBJ1-2, with 12 bases matching TRBD1. The germline V gene encodes CDR1 MNHNY and CDR2 SVGAGI (reference sequence). The CDR3 sequence is 14 residues long. CDR3 DNA sequence: TGTGCCAGCAACCCGGGACAGGGGGCTCATGGCCACACCTTC. This translates into CASNPGQGAHGHTF.

This clone was observed a handful of times. The chain recombines TRBV23-1 with TRBJ1-3; D uncertain. TRBV23-1 is an ORF for which the function is uncertain. The CDR3 contains 16 residues. Between the trimmed V and J ends, which lost 7 bases and 0 bases, there was a span of 16 bases. CDR3 DNA sequence: TGCGCCAGCATCGCATATTTCAGATTCTCTGGAAACACCATATATTTT. This codes for CASIAYFRFSGNTIYF.

The chain uses TRBV5-8 and TRBJ2-7; 9 nucleotides match TRBD2. J lost 3 bases, V lost 3 bases, and 7 bases had no gene match. The germline CDR1 and CDR2 sequences are SGHTS and YDEGEE. This CDR3 is built from 15 residues. The CDR3 reads CASSYTSGPFYEQYF. The CDR3 nucleotides are TGTGCCAGCAGCTATACTAGCGGGCCATTCTACGAGCAGTACTTC. The full variable domain, rest sourced from reference TRBV5-8 and TRBJ2-7, is EAGVTQSPTHLIKTRGQQATLRCSPISGHTSVYWYQQALGLGLQFLLWYDEGEERNRGNFPPRFSGRQFPNYSSELNVNALELEDSALYLCASSYTSGPFYEQYFGPGTRLTVT.

The gene calls are TRBV7-9 and TRBJ2-6; tentatively, D is TRBD2 (5 bases). Trimming pared 5 bases from V and 2 bases from J, leaving 13 bases between. In germline, CDR1 is SEHNR, CDR2 FQNEAQ (reference sequence). This CDR3 has 16 residues. CDR3 coding DNA: TGTGCCAGCAGCCCGAGACGGGGTACTGGGGCCAACGTCCTGACTTTC. This gives the protein CASSPRRGTGANVLTF.

This clone was counted a few times. The CDR3: CASSSLAGGAETQYF. CDR3 coding DNA: TGTGCCAGCAGTTCCCTAGCGGGGGGGGCAGAGACCCAGTACTTC. V is TRBV2 and J is TRBJ2-5; TRBD2 agrees at 12 bases. V shed 5 bases, J shed 4 bases, and the junction held 5 bases outside the gene matches. The germline V gene encodes CDR1 SNHLY and CDR2 FYNNEI. The CDR3 is made up of 15 amino acids.

This chain uses TRBV2 with TRBJ2-3, with a tentative D call TRBD2 (6 bases). The CDR3 length is 15 residues. Germline values: CDR1 SNHLY, CDR2 FYNNEI. Between the trimmed V and J ends, which lost 6 bases and 4 bases, there was a span of 17 bases. Here the CDR3 reads CASRRDTGLSDTQYF. The CDR3 DNA reads TGTGCCAGCAGGAGAGATACGGGACTTTCAGATACGCAGTATTTT.

The V call is TRBV6-5, the J call TRBJ2-1; 9 bases match TRBD2. Germline V gives CDR1 MNHEY, CDR2 SVGAGI. CDR3 length equals 15 residues. Germline trimming cut 9 bases from V and 7 bases from J; bases unmatched to any gene: 13. The CDR3, as DNA: TGTGCCAGTCTGGTAGTAGCGGGAGTTCTGAATGAGCAGTTCTTC. Encoded protein: CASLVVAGVLNEQFF.

The chain recombines TRBV20-1 with TRBJ1-2; D is perhaps TRBD1 (5 bases). Germline CDR1 is DFQATT and CDR2 is SNEGSKA (reference sequence). There are 11 residues in the CDR3. V gave up 4 bases and J gave up 2 bases, with 5 bases separating them. The CDR3 region is CSATGNYGYTF. CDR3 coding DNA: TGCAGTGCTACAGGGAACTATGGCTACACCTTC.

The chain is built from TRBV6-5 and TRBJ2-7, with 7 positions matching TRBD1. Germline trimming cut 0 bases from V and 4 bases from J; bases unmatched to any gene: 9. Per the germline V gene, CDR1 is MNHEY and CDR2 is SVGAGI. This CDR3 has 16 residues. This CDR3 is CASSYSIGTEFYEQYF. CDR3 DNA sequence: TGTGCCAGCAGTTACTCGATCGGGACAGAGTTTTACGAGCAGTACTTC.

This chain joins TRBV6-1 and TRBJ1-6; D is undetermined. The V end lost 2 bases, the J end lost 10 bases, and 15 bases lay between the germline ends. CDR1 is MNHNS and CDR2 is SASEGT in the germline V gene. This CDR3 comprises 15 residues. The CDR3 reads CASSESGRAYSPLHF. In nucleotides, the CDR3 is TGTGCCAGCAGTGAATCCGGGAGAGCCTACTCACCCCTCCACTTT.

The chain links TRBV4-2 to TRBJ2-1; 7 nucleotides align to TRBD1. From germline, CDR1 is LGHNA and CDR2 YNFKEQ. The CDR3 extends over 16 amino acids. Trimming took 4 bases from V and 2 from J; bases not matched to a gene: 8. CDR3 region: CASSPYRDRAYNEQFF. CDR3 bases: TGTGCCAGCAGCCCGTACCGGGACAGAGCCTACAATGAGCAGTTCTTC.

The chain combines TRBV6-1 with TRBJ1-4; D is perhaps TRBD1 (5 bases). From germline, CDR1 is MNHNS and CDR2 SASEGT. CDR3 size: 16 residues. The V end was cut by 3 bases, the J end by 7 bases, with 18 bases between. In DNA, the CDR3 is TGTGCCAGCAGTGACCGACTGGGGCTGCTTCGTGAAAAACTGTTTTTT. Translating it yields CASSDRLGLLREKLFF.

The J gene is TRBJ2-7, the V gene TRBV2; no reliable D call. The CDR3 covers 13 residues. Trimming took 5 bases from V and 0 from J, leaving 8 bases between them. Germline V CDR1 and CDR2: SNHLY, FYNNEI. CDR3: CASSQSSSYEQYF. The CDR3 DNA reads as TGTGCCAGCAGTCAGTCAAGCTCCTACGAGCAGTACTTC.

CDR3 sequence (DNA): TGTGCCACCAGCTTCCGACAGGCCATGAACACTGAAGCTTTCTTT. Translation gives CATSFRQAMNTEAFF. The chain uses TRBV15 and TRBJ1-1, with D possibly TRBD1 on 6 matching bases. Trimming left V 5 bases short and J 0 bases short, with 13 bases between. CDR3 length: 15 residues. CDR1 and CDR2 from the germline V gene are LNHNV and YYDKDF (reference sequence).

This clone was counted only a few times. CDR3 sequence: CASSHNGYTF. The CDR3 DNA reads TGCGCCAGCAGTCATAATGGCTACACCTTC. This chain uses TRBV23-1 with TRBJ1-2; D is unresolved. TRBV23-1 is annotated as an ORF whose role is uncertain. The CDR3 spans 10 residues. V lost 3 bases to trimming and J lost 6 bases, with 2 bases between them.